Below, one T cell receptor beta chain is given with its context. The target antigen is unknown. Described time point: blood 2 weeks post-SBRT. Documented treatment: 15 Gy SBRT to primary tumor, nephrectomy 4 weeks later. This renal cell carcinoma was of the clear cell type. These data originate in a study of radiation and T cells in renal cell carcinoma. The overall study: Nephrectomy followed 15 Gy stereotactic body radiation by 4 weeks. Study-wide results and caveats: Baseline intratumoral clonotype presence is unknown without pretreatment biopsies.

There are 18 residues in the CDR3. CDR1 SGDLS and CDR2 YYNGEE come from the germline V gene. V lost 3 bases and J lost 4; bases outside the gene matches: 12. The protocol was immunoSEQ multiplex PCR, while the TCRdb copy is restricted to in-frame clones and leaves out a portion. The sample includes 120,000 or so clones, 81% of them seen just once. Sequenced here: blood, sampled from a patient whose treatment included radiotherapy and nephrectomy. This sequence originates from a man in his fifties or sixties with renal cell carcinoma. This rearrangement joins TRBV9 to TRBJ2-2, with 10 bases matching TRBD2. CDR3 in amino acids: CASSALTSSGRGTGELFF. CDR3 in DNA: TGTGCCAGCAGCGCCCTCACCTCTAGCGGGAGAGGCACCGGGGAGCTGTTTTTT.